A single sample gave rise to the 20 T cell receptor beta chains below, sequenced in a study of blood T cells in healthy people across ages. Through a sample-barcoded 5' primer and a J-beta primer mix, a second PCR was run for about 7 to 12 cycles. From the 5' RACE reads, TCRdb called clonotypes with MiXCR, one entry per CDR3 protein. The data contain 700,000 to 850,000 distinct CDR3 sequences, approximately 53% of them singletons. What was sequenced was blood. These receptors were taken from a man of 80 years or more in good health.

This clonotype was observed a handful of times. The chain has TRBV20-1 and TRBJ1-1, with a tentative D call TRBD1 (5 bases). CDR1 is DFQATT and CDR2 is SNEGSKA in the germline V gene (reference sequence). CDR3 length: 12 residues. Deletions cut 2 bases from V and 5 bases from J, with 9 bases between. The CDR3 spells CSARRGGTEAFF. CDR3 DNA: TGCAGTGCTAGACGCGGGGGGACTGAAGCTTTCTTT.

The V call is TRBV6-1, the J call TRBJ2-3, with D perhaps matching TRBD1 (6 bases). CDR1 and CDR2 from the germline V gene are MNHNS and SASEGT. This CDR3 contains 14 residues. Trimming removed 2 bases at V and 14 bases at J, with 20 bases between. CDR3 nucleotide sequence: TGTGCCAGCAGTGAAACGACAGGATTGAGATACGCGTATTTT. Protein: CASSETTGLRYAYF.

This clonotype was picked up a small number of times. This chain joins TRBV10-3 and TRBJ2-7, with 10 bases fitting TRBD1. In germline, CDR1 is ENHRY, CDR2 SYGVKD. The length of the CDR3 is 14 residues. V shed 2 bases and J 6 bases; nucleotides not matched to a gene: 4. The CDR3 region has the DNA TGTGCCATCAGTGAGGGACAGGGGGAATCCGAGCAGTACTTC. It translates to CAISEGQGESEQYF.

The chain recombines TRBV7-8 with TRBJ2-2; a possible D gene is TRBD2 (5 bases). Trimming shortened V by 9 bases and J by 1 base, and 18 bases separated the two germline ends. The CDR3 runs 16 residues. Germline CDR1 SGHVS, CDR2 FQNEAQ. CDR3 region: CASSPLAAGNTGELFF. The CDR3 DNA reads TGTGCCAGTAGCCCACTCGCGGCGGGGAACACCGGGGAGCTGTTTTTT.

The rearrangement joins TRBV27 to TRBJ2-1; 11 nucleotides align to TRBD2. Per the germline V gene, CDR1 is MNHEY and CDR2 is SMNVEV (reference sequence). With 6 bases clipped from V and 4 bases from J, the junction kept 5 bases outside the gene matches. This CDR3 is 15 amino acids long. Written as DNA, the CDR3 is TGTGCCAGCAGAGTAGCGGGAGGGGGTTACAATGAGCAGTTCTTC. This encodes CASRVAGGGYNEQFF.

The CDR3 protein is CASGLTTGSYEQYF. Written as DNA, the CDR3 is TGCGCCAGCGGACTAACGACAGGATCCTACGAGCAGTACTTC. V is TRBV5-1 and J is TRBJ2-7; D is possibly TRBD1 or TRBD2 (6 bases each). Trimming shortened V by 7 bases and J by 1 base, and 15 bases separated the two germline ends. CDR1 SGHRS and CDR2 YFSETQ come from the germline V gene. The CDR3 contains 14 residues.

This clonotype was found once. The J gene is TRBJ2-5, the V gene TRBV21-1; TRBD1, the table's D call, was not compared with the DNA. TRBV21-1 is termed a pseudogene. The CDR3 contains 16 residues. The CDR3 DNA sequence: TGTGCCAGCAGCGCCCTGACAGACGCCTCACAAGAGACCCAGTACTTC. It translates to CASSALTDASQETQYF.

The V call is TRBV28, the J call TRBJ1-2; a possible D gene is TRBD1 (5 bases). CDR3 size: 14 residues. Trimming removed 3 bases at V and 3 bases at J, with 11 bases between. From germline, CDR1 is MDHEN and CDR2 SYDVKM. The chain's CDR3 is CASSLADMDYGYTF. DNA for the CDR3: TGTGCCAGCAGTTTGGCGGACATGGACTATGGCTACACCTTC.

This clonotype has more than one count but fewer than ten. This sequence joins TRBV7-2 and TRBJ2-5, with D unclear. Germline V gene lookup returns CDR1 SGHTA and CDR2 FQGNSA. The CDR3 spans 12 residues. Trimming removed 6 bases at V and 4 bases at J, with 9 bases between. The CDR3 sequence is CASSPWGETQYF. CDR3 nucleotide sequence: TGTGCCAGCAGTCCCTGGGGAGAGACCCAGTACTTC.

The rearrangement uses TRBV27 and TRBJ2-4; 8 bases are shared with TRBD2. This CDR3 comprises 14 residues. Germline trimming cut 5 bases from V and 3 bases from J; bases unmatched to any gene: 3. Germline CDR1 is MNHEY and CDR2 is SMNVEV (reference sequence). The CDR3 spells CASSPTSGKNIQYF. As DNA, the CDR3 is TGTGCCAGCAGTCCCACTAGCGGCAAAAACATTCAGTACTTC.

V is TRBV7-2 and J is TRBJ2-1; TRBD2 aligns across 14 bases. The ends lost 5 bases at V and 9 bases at J; junction bases unmatched: 6. This CDR3 has 15 amino acids. In germline, CDR1 is SGHTA, CDR2 FQGNSA. The CDR3 sequence is CASSPGLAGVTEQFF. The DNA for the CDR3 is TGTGCCAGCAGCCCGGGACTAGCGGGAGTGACTGAGCAGTTCTTC.

V usage is TRBV5-1 and J usage is TRBJ2-5, with TRBD2 identical over 8 bases. J gave up 11 bases and V 3 bases, and 15 bases lay outside the gene matches. This CDR3 region has 15 residues. CDR1 is SGHRS, CDR2 YFSETQ, per germline. This CDR3 reads CASSSSAGVNNEQYF. The CDR3, as DNA: TGCGCCAGCAGCTCCTCAGCGGGGGTAAACAATGAGCAGTACTTC.

Worth noting for this clonotype: One junction end disagrees with the germline gene, perhaps due to a read error. The chain recombines TRBV7-9 with TRBJ1-2, with 10 nucleotides matching TRBD1. The V gene's germline CDR1 is SEHNR and CDR2 FQNEAQ (reference sequence). This CDR3 has 16 residues. The CDR3, as DNA: TGTGGCAGCAGCTCCCGGAGGACAGGGGGGGGATATGGCTACACCTTC. This sequence encodes CGSSSRRTGGGYGYTF. Looking up the rest from reference TRBV7-9 and TRBJ1-2 gives the full variable domain: DTGVSQNPRHKITKRGQNVTFRCDPISEHNRLYWYRQTLGQGPEFLTYFQNEAQLEKSRLLSDRFSAERPKGSFSTLEIQRTEQGDSAMYLCGSSSRRTGGGYGYTFGSGTRLTVV.

The sample holds a few counts of this clonotype. The V and J genes are TRBV5-1 and TRBJ2-1; maybe TRBD1 (6 bases). This CDR3 region has 14 residues. Germline assignment: CDR1 SGHRS and CDR2 YFSETQ. Trimming cost V 4 bases and J 3 bases, with 11 bases left between them. In nucleotides, the CDR3 is TGCGCCAGCAGCACCGGACAGAGCTACAATGAGCAGTTCTTC. Its translation is CASSTGQSYNEQFF.

V and J are TRBV12-3 or TRBV12-4 and TRBJ1-5; D unclear. This CDR3 is 14 amino acids long. The V end was cut by 3 bases, the J end by 5 bases, with 11 bases between. DNA of the CDR3: TGTGCCAGCAGTTTGTTAGGATCCGATCAGCCCCAGCATTTT. Translating gives CASSLLGSDQPQHF.

This clonotype was counted only a few times. In DNA form, the CDR3 reads TGTGCCAGCGGGGACGGGCGGGCTTACAATGAGCAGTTCTTC. Amino acids: CASGDGRAYNEQFF. The chain has TRBV25-1 and TRBJ2-1, with D possibly being TRBD1 or TRBD2 (5 bases each). The germline CDR1 and CDR2 sequences are MGHDK and SYGVNS. CDR3 size: 14 residues. V lost 8 bases, J lost 4 bases, and 15 bases lay in between.

The chain recombines TRBV11-2 with TRBJ2-5, with D possibly TRBD2 on 5 matching bases. Germline V gives CDR1 SGHAT, CDR2 FQNNGV. Trimming pared 1 base from V and 1 base from J, leaving 10 bases between. This CDR3 is 15 amino acids long. Here the CDR3 reads CASSLVARLQETQYF. The CDR3 DNA follows: TGTGCCAGCAGCTTAGTAGCGCGTCTCCAAGAGACCCAGTACTTC.

The chain recombines TRBV5-1 with TRBJ2-1, with a tentative D call TRBD2 (5 bases). Germline CDR1 is SGHRS and CDR2 is YFSETQ. Trimming took off 2 bases at V and 7 bases at J, with 16 bases between the two ends. The CDR3 runs 15 residues. The chain's CDR3 is CASSFNGEEWNEQFF. CDR3 DNA: TGCGCCAGCAGCTTTAACGGGGAAGAATGGAATGAGCAGTTCTTC.

This rearrangement joins TRBV20-1 to TRBJ2-5; 8 bases are a match to TRBD2. CDR3 length: 15 amino acids. CDR1 and CDR2 from the germline V gene are DFQATT and SNEGSKA (reference sequence). The trim removed 1 base at V and 11 bases at J, leaving 15 bases unmatched. CDR3 region: CSARAPGLGANEQYF. The CDR3 DNA reads TGCAGTGCTAGAGCCCCGGGACTAGGGGCGAATGAGCAGTACTTC.

The chain joins TRBV7-9 to TRBJ2-7; D may be TRBD1 (5 bases). With 5 bases removed from V and 1 base from J, the gap between germline ends came to 12 bases. The germline V gene has CDR1 SEHNR and CDR2 FQNEAQ (reference sequence). The CDR3 is made up of 14 amino acids. The chain's CDR3 is CASSPYQGSYEQYF. The DNA for the CDR3 is TGTGCCAGCAGCCCCTATCAGGGATCCTACGAGCAGTACTTC.